The rows below give T cell receptor beta chains drawn from one sample of a study of PD-1 blockade in classical Hodgkin lymphoma. The method was immunoSEQ multiplex PCR; TCRdb's version includes in-frame clones alone and lacks a portion of them. The sample contains 5,500 to 7,000 clones, 70% to 80% of which appear only once. Sequenced material: peripheral blood mononuclear cells (PBMCs), taken at baseline. Receptors were obtained from a human donor with classical Hodgkin lymphoma. The CDR3 runs from the conserved cysteine through the conserved F or W. The D gene is left open where the match is weak. For some rows the clone size is stated as once, few or many, or as a class when expanded; others skip it.

>TRBD1|-|TRBV28|TRBJ2-2
CASSLGKTRQGNTGELFF
TGTGCCAGCAGTTTAGGGAAAACCAGACAGGGGAACACCGGGGAGCTGTTTTTT
>-|-|TRBV14|TRBJ1-4
CASSLRPGGNEKLFF
TGTGCCAGCAGCTTACGACCTGGGGGTAATGAAAAACTGTTTTTT
>-|-|TRBV7-9|TRBJ1-2
CASSFGGPNYGYTF
TGTGCCAGCAGCTTCGGGGGACCCAACTATGGCTACACCTTC
>-|-|TRBV7-6|TRBJ2-7
CASSLGPGDGAEQYF
TGTGCCAGCAGCTTAGGACCAGGGGACGGGGCTGAGCAGTACTTC
>-|-|TRBV29-1|TRBJ2-7
CSVGRDLYEQYF
TGCAGCGTTGGCAGGGACCTATACGAGCAGTACTTC
>-|-|TRBV7-3|TRBJ1-1
CASSLVRQRNTEAFF
TGTGCCAGCAGCTTAGTCCGGCAGAGGAACACTGAAGCTTTCTTT
>TRBD2|-|TRBV7-2|TRBJ2-7
CASSLGLASYEQYF
TGTGCCAGCAGCCTGGGACTAGCGAGTTACGAGCAGTACTTC
>TRBD1|-|TRBV19|TRBJ1-3
CASSTGGISGNTIYF
TGTGCCAGTAGTACAGGGGGAATCTCTGGAAACACCATATATTTT
>TRBD2|-|TRBV27|TRBJ2-7
CASSLWGTSYEQYF
TGTGCCAGCAGTTTATGGGGGACTAGCTACGAGCAGTACTTC
>TRBD2|-|TRBV9|TRBJ2-1
CASSSLRGLAGYNEQFF
TGTGCCAGCAGCTCCCTCCGCGGACTAGCGGGATACAATGAGCAGTTCTTC
>-|-|TRBV5-4|TRBJ1-2
CASGPGLRNYGYTF
TGTGCCAGCGGACCCGGGTTGAGGAACTATGGCTACACCTTC
>-|-|TRBV10-1|TRBJ2-3
CASSEEGGHTDTQYF
TGCGCCAGCAGTGAGGAGGGAGGCCACACAGATACGCAGTATTTT
>-|-|TRBV9|TRBJ2-7
CASSPWTASYEQYF
TGTGCCAGCAGCCCATGGACGGCAAGCTACGAGCAGTACTTC
>TRBD2|-|TRBV5-6|TRBJ2-7
CASSTGLAGDEQYF
TGTGCCAGCAGCACGGGACTAGCGGGAGACGAGCAGTACTTC
>TRBD2|-|TRBV7-2|TRBJ2-2
CASSLVSLAGGRTGELFF
TGTGCCAGCAGCTTAGTATCCTTAGCGGGAGGTCGAACCGGGGAGCTGTTTTTT
>-|-|TRBV7-3|TRBJ2-3
CASSLKVTDTQYF
TGTGCCAGCAGCTTAAAGGTTACAGATACGCAGTATTTT
>-|once|TRBV19|TRBJ2-7
CASSRTRSTYEQYF
TGTGCCAGTAGTCGTACCAGGTCGACCTACGAGCAGTACTTC
>TRBD2|once|TRBV30|TRBJ2-5
CAWSVESSGREETQYF
TGTGCCTGGAGTGTAGAGTCTAGCGGGAGGGAAGAGACCCAGTACTTC
>-|-|TRBV19|TRBJ2-2
CACEGFTGELFF
TGTGCCTGTGAGGGATTCACCGGGGAGCTGTTTTTT
>-|medium-sized|TRBV5-1|TRBJ2-7
CASSLDSSAYEQYF
TGCGCCAGCAGCTTGGATTCTAGCGCCTACGAGCAGTACTTC